Described below is a single T cell receptor beta chain sequence and its context. The assay was immunoSEQ multiplex PCR, and TCRdb's table has in-frame clones only and misses some. The data show over 120,000 clones, 60% to 85% seen once. This entry is derived from a study of cytotoxic CD8 clonotypes in ibrutinib-treated CLL. This CDR3 is 14 amino acids long. Germline lookup yields CDR1 SNHLY and CDR2 FYNNEI. The ends were cut back, 5 bases at V and 1 base at J, with 11 bases in the middle. The genes are TRBV2 and TRBJ2-5; weak D call: TRBD1 (6 bases). The starting material was PBMCs, obtained after 24 months of ibrutinib treatment. The clonotype originates from a human donor with chronic lymphocytic leukemia. In DNA form, the CDR3 reads TGTGCCAGCAGTTTACAGGGCCTCCAAGAGACCCAGTACTTC. This encodes CASSLQGLQETQYF.